These 16 T cell receptor beta chains came from one sample sequenced in a study of blood T cell repertoires in COVID-19. Clones were sequenced by immunoSEQ multiplex PCR, and TCRdb holds only the in-frame ones, with some missing. This sample has approximately 250,000 clones; 84% occur once, and the top ten carry approximately 1.4%. Sequencing input: peripheral blood. The source is a woman aged 40 to 50 who had recovered from COVID-19.

The chain joins TRBV3-1 (or the pseudogene TRBV3-2) to TRBJ1-2; TRBD1 is a possible D gene (5 bases). CDR3 size: 13 residues. V was cut by 5 bases and J by 5 bases, with 12 bases left in between. CDR1 is LGHDT and CDR2 is YNNKEL in the germline V gene (reference sequence). The CDR3 loop is CASSSNAGYGYTF. CDR3 DNA: TGTGCCAGCAGCTCTAACGCAGGGTATGGCTACACCTTC.

The rearrangement joins TRBV5-4 to TRBJ1-2; D uncertain. This CDR3 region has 15 residues. CDR1 and CDR2 from the germline V gene are SGHNT and YYREEE (reference sequence). V lost 4 bases to trimming and J lost 6 bases, with 19 bases between them. The DNA of the CDR3 is TGTGCCAGCAGCCCCACCTTACAGAAGGCTAATGGCTACACCTTC. It is translated as CASSPTLQKANGYTF.

The chain's CDR3 is CASSVGDSPLHF. The CDR3 region has the DNA TGCGCCAGCAGTGTCGGGGATTCACCCCTCCACTTT. The chain joins TRBV5-1 to TRBJ1-6; D remains ambiguous. V dropped 5 bases and J dropped 8 bases, with 8 bases sitting between them. Per the germline V gene, CDR1 is SGHRS and CDR2 is YFSETQ. The CDR3 loop spans 12 amino acids.

This chain joins TRBV5-1 and TRBJ2-5, with 7 bases aligning to TRBD1. Per the germline V gene, CDR1 is SGHRS and CDR2 is YFSETQ. The CDR3 contains 15 residues. Losses at the gene ends were 1 base for V and 4 bases for J; bases not matched to a gene: 7. CDR3 bases: TGCGCCAGCAGCTTGTGGCAGGGGGATGTAGAGACCCAGTACTTC. Its protein product is CASSLWQGDVETQYF. Together with reference TRBV5-1 and TRBJ2-5, the CDR3 gives the full variable domain: KAGVTQTPRYLIKTRGQQVTLSCSPISGHRSVSWYQQTPGQGLQFLFEYFSETQRNKGNFPGRFSGRQFSNSRSEMNVSTLELGDSALYLCASSLWQGDVETQYFGPGTRLLVL.

The chain has TRBV28 and TRBJ1-6, with TRBD1 as a possible D gene (6 bases). This CDR3 comprises 14 residues. Germline CDR1 and CDR2: MDHEN and SYDVKM. Trimming stripped 5 bases from V and 7 bases from J, with 12 bases between. The CDR3 is CASSAGQGNSPLHF. The CDR3 DNA reads as TGTGCCAGCAGTGCCGGGCAGGGGAATTCACCCCTCCACTTT. Together with reference TRBV28 and TRBJ1-6, the CDR3 gives the full variable domain: DVKVTQSSRYLVKRTGEKVFLECVQDMDHENMFWYRQDPGLGLRLIYFSYDVKMKEKGDIPEGYSVSREKKERFSLILESASTNQTSMYLCASSAGQGNSPLHFGNGTRLTVT.

The V gene is TRBV11-3, the J gene TRBJ2-5; TRBD2 matches 8 bases. The CDR3 is made up of 15 amino acids. CDR1 is SGHNT, CDR2 YENEEA, per germline. V was pared by 1 base and J by 0 bases, with 1 base of the junction left unmatched. The CDR3 DNA follows: TGTGCCAGCAGCTTAGCGGGGGGGTACCAAGAGACCCAGTACTTC. It specifies CASSLAGGYQETQYF.

The rearrangement joins TRBV10-1 to TRBJ2-3; a weak D match, TRBD1 (6 bases). V was shortened by 5 bases and J by 3 bases, with 12 bases between the two germline ends. This CDR3 spans 14 amino acids. Germline assignment: CDR1 WNHNN and CDR2 SYGVQD (reference sequence). CDR3 loop: CASSYDRTTDTQYF. In DNA form, the CDR3 reads TGCGCCAGCAGTTATGACAGGACAACAGATACGCAGTATTTT.

The chain combines TRBV2 with TRBJ1-2; 8 nucleotides align to TRBD1. The V gene end was trimmed by 10 bases and the J gene end by 4 bases; junction bases not matched to a gene: 11. The CDR3 loop spans 14 amino acids. Looked up from germline, CDR1 is SNHLY and CDR2 is FYNNEI. CDR3 DNA: TGTGCCAAAACCAAGGGACAGGCGTTCTATGGCTACACCTTC. Translation gives CAKTKGQAFYGYTF.

The chain employs TRBV19 and TRBJ1-1; maybe TRBD1 (6 bases). Trimming left V 10 bases short and J 9 bases short, with 12 bases between. The CDR3 contains 10 residues. Germline loops: CDR1 LNHDA, CDR2 SQIVND (reference sequence). CDR3 bases: TGTGCCACGTACAGGGTAAAAGCTTTCTTT. Its protein product is CATYRVKAFF.

The CDR3 DNA sequence: TGTGCCAGTAGTATTCGGTTTGGTCAGTCACCGGGAGCCAAAAACATTCAGTACTTC. Translating it yields CASSIRFGQSPGAKNIQYF. This chain uses TRBV19 with TRBJ2-4, with D hard to call. Per the germline V gene, CDR1 is LNHDA and CDR2 is SQIVND (reference sequence). The CDR3 totals 19 residues. The V gene lost 3 bases and the J gene lost 0 bases, with 21 bases spanning the gap. Filled out from reference TRBV19 and TRBJ2-4, the complete variable domain reads DGGITQSPKYLFRKEGQNVTLSCEQNLNHDAMYWYRQDPGQGLRLIYYSQIVNDFQKGDIAEGYSVSREKKESFPLTVTSAQKNPTAFYLCASSIRFGQSPGAKNIQYFGAGTRLSVL.

This chain connects TRBV11-3 to TRBJ2-2; D remains unclear. Germline CDR1 SGHNT, CDR2 YENEEA. The CDR3 sequence is 11 residues long. Trimming took off 8 bases at V and 8 bases at J, with 9 bases between the two ends. The DNA for the CDR3 is TGTGCCAGCCTTGGTGCGGGGGAGCTGTTTTTT. This encodes CASLGAGELFF.

The CDR3 DNA is TGTGCCAGCAGCTTAACCCCGGGAAGACAAGAGACCCAGTACTTC. This encodes CASSLTPGRQETQYF. The genes are TRBV11-1 and TRBJ2-5, with a weak D call TRBD2 (5 bases). The V end was cut by 2 bases, the J end by 2 bases, with 12 bases between. The CDR3 consists of 15 residues. Per the germline V gene, CDR1 is SGHAT and CDR2 is FQDESV (reference sequence).

The chain couples TRBV9 to TRBJ1-1, with 11 nucleotides matching TRBD1. The CDR3 has 14 amino acids. V trimming: 0 bases; J trimming: 7 bases; junction bases outside the gene matches: 2. Germline V gives CDR1 SGDLS, CDR2 YYNGEE. The CDR3 sequence: CASSVGTGGDEAFF. The CDR3 DNA sequence: TGTGCCAGCAGCGTAGGGACAGGGGGCGATGAAGCTTTCTTT. Filled out from reference TRBV9 and TRBJ1-1, the complete variable domain reads DSGVTQTPKHLITATGQRVTLRCSPRSGDLSVYWYQQSLDQGLQFLIQYYNGEERAKGNILERFSAQQFPDLHSELNLSSLELGDSALYFCASSVGTGGDEAFFGQGTRLTVV.

The V and J genes are TRBV7-9 and TRBJ2-3; D may be TRBD2 (6 bases). Deletions cut 4 bases from V and 6 bases from J, with 14 bases between. CDR1 is SEHNR, CDR2 FQNEAQ, per germline (reference sequence). This CDR3 has 14 residues. The CDR3 DNA follows: TGTGCCAGCAGCTCCTTGGGGGGATCCGATACGCAGTATTTT. This encodes CASSSLGGSDTQYF. Based on the CDR3 plus reference TRBV7-9 and TRBJ2-3, the full variable domain is DTGVSQNPRHKITKRGQNVTFRCDPISEHNRLYWYRQTLGQGPEFLTYFQNEAQLEKSRLLSDRFSAERPKGSFSTLEIQRTEQGDSAMYLCASSSLGGSDTQYFGPGTRLTVL.

The gene calls are TRBV7-2 and TRBJ1-3; no clear D gene. V lost 5 bases, J lost 3 bases, and 17 bases lay in between. The CDR3 extends over 16 amino acids. From germline, CDR1 is SGHTA and CDR2 FQGNSA. The CDR3 loop is CASSPMLGSFGNTIYF. CDR3 nucleotide sequence: TGTGCCAGCAGCCCAATGCTCGGGTCATTTGGAAACACCATATATTTT.

A few counts support this clone. This rearrangement joins TRBV11-2 to TRBJ1-5; TRBD1 matches at 7 bases. This CDR3 has 15 amino acids. V shed 5 bases and J 7 bases; nucleotides not matched to a gene: 11. Germline values: CDR1 SGHAT, CDR2 FQNNGV. The CDR3 DNA is TGTGCCAGCAGCCCTAACTCGGACAGGCGACAGCCCCAGCATTTT. It encodes CASSPNSDRRQPQHF.